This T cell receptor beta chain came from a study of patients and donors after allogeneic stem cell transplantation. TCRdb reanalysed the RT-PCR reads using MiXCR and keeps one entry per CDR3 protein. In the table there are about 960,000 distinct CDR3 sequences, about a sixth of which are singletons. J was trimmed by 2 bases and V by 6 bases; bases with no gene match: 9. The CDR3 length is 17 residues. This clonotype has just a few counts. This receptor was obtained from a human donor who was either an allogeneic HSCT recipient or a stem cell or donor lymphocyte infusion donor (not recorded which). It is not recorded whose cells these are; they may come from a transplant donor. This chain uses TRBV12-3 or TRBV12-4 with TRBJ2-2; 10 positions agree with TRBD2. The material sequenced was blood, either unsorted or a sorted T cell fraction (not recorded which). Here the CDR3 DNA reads TGTGCCAGCAGCTTAATTAGCGGGAGGTCCAACACCGGGGAGCTGTTTTTT. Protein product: CASSLISGRSNTGELFF.